These T cell receptor beta chains were read from a single sample in a study of T cell responses to AZD1222 COVID-19 vaccine. This table comes from immunoSEQ multiplex PCR, and its TCRdb copy is limited to in-frame clones, with some not included. The sample records tens of thousands of clones, roughly 84% being singletons. Sequenced material: peripheral blood, taken on day 0 of AZD1222 vaccination. The receptors come from an adult in good health. Each CDR3 is given with its conserved first and last residue. D genes are given only for firm matches. The size field is filled for only some rows; it gives once, few, many or a size class.

J gene: TRBJ1-6
clone size: .
D gene: TRBD1
V gene: TRBV28
CDR3 DNA: TGTGCCAGCAGTTTTTCCGGGACAGGGTTGGATTCACCCCTCCACTTT
CDR3 protein: CASSFSGTGLDSPLHF

J gene: TRBJ2-2
clone size: .
D gene: .
V gene: TRBV9
CDR3 DNA: TGTGCCAGCAGCGTAGTAGCGAGTACCGGGGAGCTGTTTTTT
CDR3 protein: CASSVVASTGELFF

J gene: TRBJ2-1
clone size: .
D gene: .
V gene: TRBV15
CDR3 DNA: TGTGCCACCAGCAGAGATCGGGGGGCTGAGCAGTTCTTC
CDR3 protein: CATSRDRGAEQFF

J gene: TRBJ2-1
clone size: .
D gene: .
V gene: TRBV7-3
CDR3 DNA: TGTGCCAGCAGCTTAAACTCGGGTAGCAATGAGCAGTTCTTC
CDR3 protein: CASSLNSGSNEQFF

J gene: TRBJ1-5
clone size: few
D gene: .
V gene: TRBV7-6
CDR3 DNA: TGTGCCAGCAGCTTAGGAAGGGCCCCTAATCAGCCCCAGCATTTT
CDR3 protein: CASSLGRAPNQPQHF

J gene: TRBJ1-2
clone size: few
D gene: .
V gene: TRBV4-3
CDR3 DNA: TGCGCCAGCAGCCAAGAAGAGGGAGTCTATGGCTACACCTTC
CDR3 protein: CASSQEEGVYGYTF

J gene: TRBJ1-1
clone size: .
D gene: TRBD1
V gene: TRBV5-4
CDR3 DNA: TGTGCCAGCAGCTTCGACAGGGCCACTGAAGCTTTCTTT
CDR3 protein: CASSFDRATEAFF

J gene: TRBJ1-1
clone size: .
D gene: .
V gene: TRBV5-1
CDR3 DNA: TGCGCCAGCAGCTTGCTACAGAACACTGAAGCTTTCTTT
CDR3 protein: CASSLLQNTEAFF

J gene: TRBJ2-1
clone size: .
D gene: .
V gene: TRBV30
CDR3 DNA: TGTGCCTGGACAGTCCCGGGGAGGCAGTTCTTC
CDR3 protein: CAWTVPGRQFF

J gene: TRBJ2-5
clone size: .
D gene: .
V gene: TRBV28
CDR3 DNA: TGTGCCAGCAGCTTTACGTCCCGAGAGACCCAGTACTTC
CDR3 protein: CASSFTSRETQYF

J gene: TRBJ2-7
clone size: .
D gene: TRBD1
V gene: TRBV4-3
CDR3 DNA: TGCGCCAGCAGCCACTCCGGGACAGGGATAGACGAGCAGTACTTC
CDR3 protein: CASSHSGTGIDEQYF

J gene: TRBJ2-2
clone size: .
D gene: TRBD2
V gene: TRBV10-3
CDR3 DNA: TGTGCCATCAGGGGGAGGGGACCGGCGAACACCGGGGAGCTGTTTTTT
CDR3 protein: CAIRGRGPANTGELFF

J gene: TRBJ1-3
clone size: once
D gene: .
V gene: TRBV28
CDR3 DNA: TGTGCCAGCAGCCCACCAAATCGGAACACCATATATTTT
CDR3 protein: CASSPPNRNTIYF

J gene: TRBJ1-3
clone size: .
D gene: .
V gene: TRBV5-5
CDR3 DNA: TGTGCCAGCAGCCCAACAAAAAGGCAAGAAGGAAACACCATATATTTT
CDR3 protein: CASSPTKRQEGNTIYF

J gene: TRBJ1-4
clone size: .
D gene: .
V gene: TRBV2
CDR3 DNA: TGTGCCAGCAGTGAGGCCCTGCGGGGTGGGGGTGAAAAACTGTTTTTT
CDR3 protein: CASSEALRGGGEKLFF

J gene: TRBJ2-7
clone size: .
D gene: .
V gene: TRBV16
CDR3 DNA: TGTGCCAGCATCCCAGGGGGGGCTGGGTCCTACGAGCAGTACTTC
CDR3 protein: CASIPGGAGSYEQYF

J gene: TRBJ2-4
clone size: .
D gene: TRBD1
V gene: TRBV6-2/TRBV6-3
CDR3 DNA: TGTGCCAGCAGCCAGTGGGGACAGGCCGGAAAAAACATTCAGTACTTC
CDR3 protein: CASSQWGQAGKNIQYF

J gene: TRBJ1-2
clone size: .
D gene: .
V gene: TRBV3-1/TRBV3-2
CDR3 DNA: TGTGCCAGCAGCCAATCATGGCGGGGTAGCAACTATGGCTACACCTTC
CDR3 protein: CASSQSWRGSNYGYTF

J gene: TRBJ1-1
clone size: .
D gene: .
V gene: TRBV11-2
CDR3 DNA: TGTGCCAGCAGCTTAGGGCGTGGGAGCAGGCGGCTACTGAACACTGAAGCTTTCTTT
CDR3 protein: CASSLGRGSRRLLNTEAFF

J gene: TRBJ1-2
clone size: few
D gene: TRBD1
V gene: TRBV7-2
CDR3 DNA: TGTGCCAGCAGCTTCGGGACAGGGGATGGCTACACCTTC
CDR3 protein: CASSFGTGDGYTF

J gene: TRBJ2-3
clone size: .
D gene: .
V gene: TRBV29-1
CDR3 DNA: TGCCGCGGTGGGGGGAGGGGGCGAGATACGCAGTATTTT
CDR3 protein: CRGGGRGRDTQYF

J gene: TRBJ1-2
clone size: .
D gene: .
V gene: TRBV7-8
CDR3 DNA: TGTGCCAGCAGCCCAGGGACCAGCGAGTATGGCTACACCTTC
CDR3 protein: CASSPGTSEYGYTF

J gene: TRBJ1-1
clone size: .
D gene: .
V gene: TRBV28
CDR3 DNA: TGTGCCAGCAGTTTACTTAGGGAGACTGAAGCTTTCTTT
CDR3 protein: CASSLLRETEAFF

J gene: TRBJ2-5
clone size: .
D gene: .
V gene: TRBV5-1
CDR3 DNA: TGCGCCAGCAGCGCCAACACCGGGGCGCAAGAGACCCAGTACTTC
CDR3 protein: CASSANTGAQETQYF

J gene: TRBJ2-7
clone size: .
D gene: .
V gene: TRBV14
CDR3 DNA: TGTGCCAGCAGCCAAGATTCCCTAATCGTATCCTACGAGCAGTACTTC
CDR3 protein: CASSQDSLIVSYEQYF

J gene: TRBJ2-2
clone size: .
D gene: .
V gene: TRBV7-2
CDR3 DNA: TGTGCCAGCAGCTTTGGCACGGCCACCGGGGAGCTGTTTTTT
CDR3 protein: CASSFGTATGELFF

J gene: TRBJ2-3
clone size: .
D gene: .
V gene: TRBV5-1
CDR3 DNA: TGCGCCAGCAGCTCGCGGGGGCGCACAGATACGCAGTATTTT
CDR3 protein: CASSSRGRTDTQYF

J gene: TRBJ2-3
clone size: .
D gene: .
V gene: TRBV9
CDR3 DNA: TGCGCCAGCAGCGTACATTGGGGCGCCAACTTCTACACAGATACGCAGTATTTT
CDR3 protein: CASSVHWGANFYTDTQYF

J gene: TRBJ1-3
clone size: .
D gene: .
V gene: TRBV5-6
CDR3 DNA: TGTGCCAGCACCCGGTTGCGGGCCAGCGGAAACACCATATATTTT
CDR3 protein: CASTRLRASGNTIYF

J gene: TRBJ1-2
clone size: few
D gene: .
V gene: TRBV10-1
CDR3 DNA: TGCGCCAGCAGTGACACACCTAACTATGGCTACACCTTC
CDR3 protein: CASSDTPNYGYTF